A selection of T cell receptor beta chains follows, all from one sample in a study of shared clonotypes between healthy human individuals. Libraries were prepared by immunoSEQ multiplex PCR; TCRdb keeps only in-frame clonotypes and omits some of them. The sample shows approximately 1,000,000 clones, around 78% of them seen only once. The sequencing sample was made of memory CD4+ T cells from PBMCs. All receptors come from a man between 18 and 35 years old in good health. Some clones in this sample may be carry-over from other donors' samples. The CDR3 runs from the conserved cysteine through the conserved F or W. The D gene is left open where the match is weak. The listing skips clone size in some rows; elsewhere it reads once, few, many or a size class.

D gene,J gene,V gene,clone size,CDR3 DNA,CDR3 protein
TRBD2,TRBJ2-1,TRBV14,.,TGTGCCAGCGGGGGACTAGCGGGAGATGAGCAGTTCTTC,CASGGLAGDEQFF
.,TRBJ2-5,TRBV11-2,.,TGTGCCAGCAGACAACAAGAGACCCAGTACTTC,CASRQQETQYF
.,TRBJ1-5,TRBV6-1,once,TGTGCCAGCAGTGAGCTGCGCGGAGTTCAGTCGCAGCATTTT,CASSELRGVQSQHF
TRBD2,TRBJ2-3,TRBV18,.,TGTGCCAGCGCCCCCCCTTCCGGGGGGACAGATACGCAGTATTTT,CASAPPSGGTDTQYF
.,TRBJ1-4,TRBV30,few,TGTGCCTGGGCTCGATTAGGACAAGGCGAAAAACTGTTTTTT,CAWARLGQGEKLFF
.,TRBJ2-7,TRBV27,.,TGTGCCAGCAGTTTAGGGGGTATCCTCTACGAGCAGTACTTC,CASSLGGILYEQYF
TRBD1,TRBJ1-2,TRBV25-1,few,TGTGCCAGCAGTGTCCAACAGGGGGTGGCCTATGGCTACACCTTC,CASSVQQGVAYGYTF
.,TRBJ2-5,TRBV5-1,.,TGCGCCAGCAGCTTGCATCAAGAGACCCAGTACTTC,CASSLHQETQYF
.,TRBJ2-1,TRBV19,.,TGTGCCAGTATTGGAGGGGGCCGCTCCTACAATGAGCAGTTCTTC,CASIGGGRSYNEQFF
.,TRBJ1-2,TRBV4-1,.,TGCGCCAGCAGCCAAGCGGCGGGAAACTATGGCTACACCTTC,CASSQAAGNYGYTF
TRBD1,TRBJ2-3,TRBV2,.,TGTGCCAGCAGTGGGGTTGGGACAGGGTACGCAGATACGCAGTATTTT,CASSGVGTGYADTQYF
.,TRBJ2-5,TRBV2,.,TGTGCCAGCACCCCCAGAACATCTCAAGAGACCCAGTACTTC,CASTPRTSQETQYF
TRBD2,TRBJ2-1,TRBV5-8,few,TGTGCCAGCAGCACCGGGACTAGCGTATACAATGAGCAGTTCTTC,CASSTGTSVYNEQFF
TRBD2,TRBJ2-7,TRBV28,few,TGTGCCAGCAGTTCAGGGGTAAGCGGGAGACTTGTTAGGCAGTACTTC,CASSSGVSGRLVRQYF
.,TRBJ2-1,TRBV6-5,many,TGTGCCAGCAGACCTAGAGGATACAATGAGCAGTTCTTC,CASRPRGYNEQFF
.,TRBJ2-3,TRBV4-1,.,TGCGCCAGCACCCCATTCGGGGTTTCGGCAGATACGCAGTATTTT,CASTPFGVSADTQYF
.,TRBJ1-1,TRBV18,.,TGTGCCACCCTGGACAGCCTTAACACTGAAGCTTTCTTT,CATLDSLNTEAFF
.,TRBJ1-1,TRBV19,.,TGTGCCAGTAGTCAGGCGGGCTTGAACACTGAAGCTTTCTTT,CASSQAGLNTEAFF
.,TRBJ2-1,TRBV28,.,TGTGCCAGCAGTCTGGGAGAACAGAGCTCCTACAATGAGCAGTTCTTC,CASSLGEQSSYNEQFF
TRBD1,TRBJ1-2,TRBV5-1,.,TGCGCCAGCAGCTTAGAGACAGGGTCTGGCTACACCTTC,CASSLETGSGYTF
TRBD2,TRBJ2-7,TRBV5-6,.,TGTGCCAGCAGCTTGGAGCCGGGACTAGCGGGAGGGCAGTACTTC,CASSLEPGLAGGQYF
.,TRBJ2-6,TRBV27,.,TGTGCCAGCAGTTCCTTACGGGGAGCCAACGTCCTGACTTTC,CASSSLRGANVLTF